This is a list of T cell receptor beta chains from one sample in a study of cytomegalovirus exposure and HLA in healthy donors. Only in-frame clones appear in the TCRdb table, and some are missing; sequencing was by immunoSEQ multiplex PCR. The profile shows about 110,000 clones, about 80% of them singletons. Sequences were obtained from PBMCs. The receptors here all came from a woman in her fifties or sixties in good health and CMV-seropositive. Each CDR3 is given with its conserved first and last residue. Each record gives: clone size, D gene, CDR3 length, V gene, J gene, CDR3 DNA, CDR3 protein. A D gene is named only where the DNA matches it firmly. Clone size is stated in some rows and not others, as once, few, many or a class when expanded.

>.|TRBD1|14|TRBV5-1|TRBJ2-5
TGCGCCAGCAGCTTGGGGCAGGGGGCGAAGACCCAGTACTTC
CASSLGQGAKTQYF
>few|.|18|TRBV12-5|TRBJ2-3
TGTGCTAGTGGTTCCCCCCTGCAAAAGGGCGGGAGCACAGATACGCAGTATTTT
CASGSPLQKGGSTDTQYF
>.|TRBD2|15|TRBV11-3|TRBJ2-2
TGTGCCAGCAGCTTCGGACTAGCCGGGGCCGGGGAGCTGTTTTTT
CASSFGLAGAGELFF
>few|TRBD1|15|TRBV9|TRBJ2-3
TGTGCCAGCAGCGAGGACAGGGGGTTCCCAGATACGCAGTATTTT
CASSEDRGFPDTQYF
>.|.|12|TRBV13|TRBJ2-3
TGTGCCAGCAGCCCATCGGGAGATACGCAGTATTTT
CASSPSGDTQYF
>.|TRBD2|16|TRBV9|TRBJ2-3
TGTGCCAGCAGCGTGTATACTAGCGGGGGTGCAGATACGCAGTATTTT
CASSVYTSGGADTQYF
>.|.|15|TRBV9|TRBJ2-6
TGTGCCAGCAGCGCACAGGTCACTGGGGCCAACGGCCTGACTTTC
CASSAQVTGANGLTF
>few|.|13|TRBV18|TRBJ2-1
TGTGCCAGCTCACCACCGTCGAGCGATGAGCAGTTCTTC
CASSPPSSDEQFF
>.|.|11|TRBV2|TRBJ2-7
TGTGCCAGCAGGGTAGGGGACGAGCAGTACTTC
CASRVGDEQYF
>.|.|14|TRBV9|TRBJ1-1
TGTGCCAGCAACCTACAGGGTGGTAACACTGAAGCTTTCTTT
CASNLQGGNTEAFF
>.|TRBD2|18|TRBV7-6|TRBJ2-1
TGTGCCAGCAGCTTATGGTCTAGCGGGGGGTCAGAGTACAATGAGCAGTTCTTC
CASSLWSSGGSEYNEQFF
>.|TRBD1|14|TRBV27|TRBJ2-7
TGTGCCAGCAGTTTTTTAACAGGGGTCCACGAGCAGTACTTC
CASSFLTGVHEQYF
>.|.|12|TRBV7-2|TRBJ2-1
TGTGCCAGCAGCCGCCTCGGGAATGAGCAGTTCTTC
CASSRLGNEQFF
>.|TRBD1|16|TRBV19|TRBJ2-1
TGTGCCAGTAGTGCCCAGGACAGGACCTCCTACAATGAGCAGTTCTTC
CASSAQDRTSYNEQFF
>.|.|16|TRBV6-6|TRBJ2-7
TGTGCCAGCAGCTTCCAACCGGGACACAACTCCTACGAGCAGTACTTC
CASSFQPGHNSYEQYF
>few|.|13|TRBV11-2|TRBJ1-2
TGTGCCAGCAGCCCCTTTCCCCTTTCTGGCTACACCTTC
CASSPFPLSGYTF
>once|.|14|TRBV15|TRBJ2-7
TGTGCCACCAGCAGAGATCAGGGTCCCTACGAGCAGTACTTC
CATSRDQGPYEQYF
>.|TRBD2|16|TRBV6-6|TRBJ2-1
TGTGCCAGCAGTGGGGGGACTAGCCTAAATTACAATGAGCAGTTCTTC
CASSGGTSLNYNEQFF
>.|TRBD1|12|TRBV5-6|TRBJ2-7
TGTGCCACCAGACAGGGGGCTGGCGAGCAGTACTTC
CATRQGAGEQYF
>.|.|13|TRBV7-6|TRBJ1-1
TGTGCCAGCAGCTTAAGAGGGGGCACTGAAGCTTTCTTT
CASSLRGGTEAFF